This T cell receptor (beta chain) comes out of a study of CXCR3-negative and CXCR3-positive naive CD8 T cells. Whole-study results and caveats: With respect to TRBV-TRBJ usage, naive CXCR3-negative and CXCR3-positive cells were similar; memory differed.

UMI-labeled 5' RACE yielded the TRB cDNA libraries. TCRdb reprocessed the 5' RACE reads, with one entry per CDR3 protein and no DNA. This listing includes approximately 88,000 distinct CDR3 sequences. This CDR3 has 13 residues. Germline V CDR1 and CDR2: SGDLS, YYNGEE. Turning to this clonotype: Its cognate antigen is unknown.

Each CD8+ T cell subset was flow-sorted in triplicate. Every sort contained 300,000 or so cells. Naive CD8+ T cells were CD45RO-CCR7+CD27+CD95-. Input material: naive CXCR3- CD8+ T cells from blood. Subset given: CD45RO-CCR7+CD27+CD95- naive CD8+ T cells lacking CXCR3 (TNR3-). The V gene is TRBV9, the J gene TRBJ1-1. The sequence came from a human donor in good health. Some clones in this sample may be carry-over from other donors' samples. This chain's CDR3 is CASSVGDISEAFF.